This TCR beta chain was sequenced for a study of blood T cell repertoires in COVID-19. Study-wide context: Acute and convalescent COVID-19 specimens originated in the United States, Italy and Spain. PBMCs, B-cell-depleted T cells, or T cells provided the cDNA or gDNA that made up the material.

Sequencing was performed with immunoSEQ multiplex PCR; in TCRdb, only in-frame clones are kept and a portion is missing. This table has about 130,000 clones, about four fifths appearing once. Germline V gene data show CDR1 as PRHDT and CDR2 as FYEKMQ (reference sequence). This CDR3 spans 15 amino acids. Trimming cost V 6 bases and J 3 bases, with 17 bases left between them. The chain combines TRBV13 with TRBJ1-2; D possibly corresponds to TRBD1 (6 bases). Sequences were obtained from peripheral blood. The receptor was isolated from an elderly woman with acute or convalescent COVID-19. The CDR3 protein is CASSSRDTRHYGYTF. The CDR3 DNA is TGTGCCAGCAGTAGCCGGGACACGCGACACTATGGCTACACCTTC.